This TCR beta chain derives from a study of blood T cell repertoires in COVID-19. Methods used by the authors: Amplification of reference gene primers provided the estimated nucleated cell counts. Assay: immunoSEQ multiplex PCR; the TCRdb copy retains only in-frame clones and omits some. Clone size and the V and J calls come from that table; the DNA yielded D and trimming. The sample has 130,000 to 150,000 clones, 75% to 90% seen once; the top ten hold 8%. CDR1 and CDR2 (germline): LGHNA, YSLEER. The CDR3 consists of 15 residues. Trimming removed 0 bases at V and 2 bases at J, with 8 bases between. Sequencing was done on a sample of peripheral blood. The V call is TRBV4-3, the J call TRBJ1-3, with D possibly TRBD1 on 5 matching bases. This sequence was found in a woman in her fifties or sixties with COVID-19, enrolled during active disease. CDR3 residues: CASSQEDTPGNTIYF. In DNA form, the CDR3 reads TGCGCCAGCAGCCAAGAGGACACGCCTGGAAACACCATATATTTT.